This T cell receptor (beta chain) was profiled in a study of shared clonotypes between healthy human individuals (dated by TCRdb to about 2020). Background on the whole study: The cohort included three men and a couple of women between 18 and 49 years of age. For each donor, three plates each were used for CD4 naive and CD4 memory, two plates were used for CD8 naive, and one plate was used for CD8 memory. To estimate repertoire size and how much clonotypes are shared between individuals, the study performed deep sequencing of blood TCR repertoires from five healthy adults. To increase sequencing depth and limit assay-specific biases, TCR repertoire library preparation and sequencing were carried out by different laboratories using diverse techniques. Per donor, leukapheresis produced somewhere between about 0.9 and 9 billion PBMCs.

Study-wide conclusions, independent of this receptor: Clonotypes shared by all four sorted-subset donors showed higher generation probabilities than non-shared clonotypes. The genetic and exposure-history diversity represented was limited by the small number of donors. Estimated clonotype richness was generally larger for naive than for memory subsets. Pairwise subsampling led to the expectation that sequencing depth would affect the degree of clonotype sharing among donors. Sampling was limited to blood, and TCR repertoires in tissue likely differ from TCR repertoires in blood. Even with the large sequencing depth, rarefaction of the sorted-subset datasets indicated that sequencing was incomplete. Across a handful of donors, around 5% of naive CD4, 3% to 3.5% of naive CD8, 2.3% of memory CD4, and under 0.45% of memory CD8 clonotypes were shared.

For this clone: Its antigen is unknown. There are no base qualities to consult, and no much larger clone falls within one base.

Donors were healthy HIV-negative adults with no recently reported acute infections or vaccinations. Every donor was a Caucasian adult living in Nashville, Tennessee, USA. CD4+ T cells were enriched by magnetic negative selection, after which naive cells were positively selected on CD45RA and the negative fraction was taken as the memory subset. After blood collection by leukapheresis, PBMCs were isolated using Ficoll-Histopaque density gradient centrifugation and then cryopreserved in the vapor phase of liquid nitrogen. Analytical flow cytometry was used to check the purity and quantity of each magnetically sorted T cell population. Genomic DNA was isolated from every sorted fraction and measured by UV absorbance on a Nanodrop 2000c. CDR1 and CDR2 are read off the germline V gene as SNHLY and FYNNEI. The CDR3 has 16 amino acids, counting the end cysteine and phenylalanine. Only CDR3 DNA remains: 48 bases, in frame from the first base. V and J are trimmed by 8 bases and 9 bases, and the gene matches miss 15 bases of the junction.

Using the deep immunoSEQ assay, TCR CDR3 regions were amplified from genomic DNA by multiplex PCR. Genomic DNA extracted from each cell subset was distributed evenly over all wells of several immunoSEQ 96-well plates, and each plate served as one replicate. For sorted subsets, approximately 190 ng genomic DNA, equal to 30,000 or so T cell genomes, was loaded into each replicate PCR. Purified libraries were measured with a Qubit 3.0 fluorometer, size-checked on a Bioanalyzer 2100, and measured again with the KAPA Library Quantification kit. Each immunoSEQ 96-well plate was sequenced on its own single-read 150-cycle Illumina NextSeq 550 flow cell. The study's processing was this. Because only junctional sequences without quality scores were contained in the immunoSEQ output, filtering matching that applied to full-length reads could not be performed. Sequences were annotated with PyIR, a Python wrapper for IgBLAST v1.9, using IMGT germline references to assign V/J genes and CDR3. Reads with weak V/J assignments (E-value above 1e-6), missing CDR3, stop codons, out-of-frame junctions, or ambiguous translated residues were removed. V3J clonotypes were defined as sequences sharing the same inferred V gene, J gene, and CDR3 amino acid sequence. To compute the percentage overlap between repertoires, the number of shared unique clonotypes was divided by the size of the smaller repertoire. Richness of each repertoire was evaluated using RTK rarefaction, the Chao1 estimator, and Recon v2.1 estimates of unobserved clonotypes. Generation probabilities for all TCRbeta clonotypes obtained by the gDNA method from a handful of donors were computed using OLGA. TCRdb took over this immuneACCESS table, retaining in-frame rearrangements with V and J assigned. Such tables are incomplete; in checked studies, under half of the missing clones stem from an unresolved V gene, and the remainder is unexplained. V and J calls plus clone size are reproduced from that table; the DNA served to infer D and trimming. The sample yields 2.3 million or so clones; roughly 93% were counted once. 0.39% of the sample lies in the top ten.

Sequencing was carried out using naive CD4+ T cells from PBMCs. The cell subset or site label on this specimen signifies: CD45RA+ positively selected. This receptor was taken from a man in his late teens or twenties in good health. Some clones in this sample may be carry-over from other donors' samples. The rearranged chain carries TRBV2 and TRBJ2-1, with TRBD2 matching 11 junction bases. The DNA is TGTGCCAGCTCCACGCCGGCTAGCGGGAGGTTCGGTGAGCAGTTCTTC. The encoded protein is CASSTPASGRFGEQFF. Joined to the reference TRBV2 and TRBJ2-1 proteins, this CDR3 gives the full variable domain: EPEVTQTPSHQVTQMGQEVILRCVPISNHLYFYWYRQILGQKVEFLVSFYNNEISEKSEIFDDQFSVERPDGSNFTLKIRSTKLEDSAMYFCASSTPASGRFGEQFFGPGTRLTVL.